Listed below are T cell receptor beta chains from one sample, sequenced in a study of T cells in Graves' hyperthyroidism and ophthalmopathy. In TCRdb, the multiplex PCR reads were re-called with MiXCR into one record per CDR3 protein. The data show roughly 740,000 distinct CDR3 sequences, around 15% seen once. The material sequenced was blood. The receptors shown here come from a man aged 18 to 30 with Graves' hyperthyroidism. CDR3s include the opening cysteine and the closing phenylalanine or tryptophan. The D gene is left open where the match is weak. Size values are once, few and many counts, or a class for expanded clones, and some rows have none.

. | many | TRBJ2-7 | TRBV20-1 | CSARPFTGDYEQYF | TGCAGTGCTAGACCCTTCACAGGTGACTACGAGCAGTACTTC
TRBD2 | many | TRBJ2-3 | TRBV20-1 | CSASEGLAGDTQYF | TGCAGTGCTAGTGAAGGACTAGCGGGAGATACGCAGTATTTT
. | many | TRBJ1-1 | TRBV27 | CASSLLGENTEAFF | TGTGCCAGCAGTTTATTAGGCGAGAACACTGAAGCTTTCTTT
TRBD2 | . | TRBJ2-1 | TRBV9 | CASSFRLAGVDEQFF | TGTGCCAGCAGCTTTCGACTAGCGGGAGTCGATGAGCAGTTCTTC
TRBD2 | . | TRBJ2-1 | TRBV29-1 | CSVIGGSESYNEQFF | TGCAGCGTTATCGGCGGGAGTGAGTCCTACAATGAGCAGTTCTTC
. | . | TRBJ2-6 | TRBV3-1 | CASSQEYGLGANVLTF | TGTGCCAGCAGCCAAGAGTACGGCCTTGGGGCCAACGTCCTGACTTTC
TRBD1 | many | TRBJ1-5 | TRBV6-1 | CASRSSGTGANQPQHF | TGTGCCAGCAGATCCTCCGGGACAGGCGCAAATCAGCCCCAGCATTTT
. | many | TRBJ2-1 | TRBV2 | CASKLGFNEQFF | TGTGCCAGCAAACTAGGTTTCAATGAGCAGTTCTTC
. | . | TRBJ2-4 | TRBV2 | CATSLTGTVQAKNIQYF | TGTGCCACGTCGTTAACCGGGACCGTCCAAGCCAAAAACATTCAGTACTTC
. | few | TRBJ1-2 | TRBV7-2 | CASSPRGAGGYTF | TGTGCCAGCAGCCCCAGGGGCGCAGGTGGCTACACCTTC
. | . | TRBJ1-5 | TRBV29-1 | CSVVDGFNQPQHF | TGCAGCGTAGTGGACGGTTTCAATCAGCCCCAGCATTTT
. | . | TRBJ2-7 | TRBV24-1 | CATSDRTAPPYEQHF | TGTGCCACCAGTGATCGAACGGCCCCGCCCTACGAGCAGCACTTC
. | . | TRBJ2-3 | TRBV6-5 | CASSYSDTYTDTQYF | TGTGCCAGCAGTTACTCTGACACTTACACAGATACGCAGTATTTT
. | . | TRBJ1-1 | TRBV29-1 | CSVEGGFLWGMNTEAFF | TGCAGCGTTGAAGGGGGGTTCCTCTGGGGGATGAACACTGAAGCTTTCTTT
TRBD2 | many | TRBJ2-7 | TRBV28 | CASSFLSSGLIPYEQYF | TGTGCCAGCAGTTTCTTGTCTAGCGGTCTTATCCCCTACGAGCAGTACTTC
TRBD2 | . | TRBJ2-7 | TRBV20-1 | CSAGGRTSGSEQYF | TGCAGTGCCGGAGGGCGGACTAGCGGGAGTGAGCAGTACTTC
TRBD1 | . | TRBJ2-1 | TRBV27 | CASSLSVGQASLF | TGTGCCAGCAGTTTATCCGTGGGACAGGCGTCCCTCTTC
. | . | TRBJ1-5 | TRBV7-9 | CASSSWAGGRSQPQHF | TGTGCCAGCAGCTCCTGGGCGGGAGGACGGAGCCAGCCCCAGCATTTT
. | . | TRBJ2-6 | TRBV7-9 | CASSAGLPGANVLTF | TGTGCCAGCAGCGCCGGTCTTCCTGGGGCCAACGTCCTGACTTTC
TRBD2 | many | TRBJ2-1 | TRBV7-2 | CASSSRTSGSHNEQFF | TGTGCCAGCAGCTCCCGGACTAGCGGGAGCCACAATGAGCAGTTCTTC
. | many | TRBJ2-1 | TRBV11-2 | CASSSGTFYNEQFF | TGTGCCAGCAGCTCCGGGACATTCTACAATGAGCAGTTCTTC
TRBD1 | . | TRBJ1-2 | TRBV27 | CASKTGENYGYTF | TGTGCCAGCAAGACAGGGGAGAACTATGGCTACACCTTC
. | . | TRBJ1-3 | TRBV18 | CASSSGPSSGNTIYF | TGTGCCAGCTCATCAGGACCGAGCTCTGGAAACACCATATATTTT
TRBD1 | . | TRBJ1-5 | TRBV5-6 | CASSVQGGGYSNQPQHF | TGTGCCAGCAGCGTACAGGGGGGAGGGTATAGCAATCAGCCCCAGCATTTT
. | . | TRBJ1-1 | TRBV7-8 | CASSPTRGTVGGKAFF | TGTGCCAGCAGCCCCACGAGGGGGACTGTCGGGGGTAAAGCTTTCTTT
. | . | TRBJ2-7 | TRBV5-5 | CASRGTGDAKPQQYF | TGTGCCAGCAGAGGGACCGGGGACGCTAAACCCCAGCAGTACTTC
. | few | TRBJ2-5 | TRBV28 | CASSFPDARDGETQYF | TGTGCCAGCAGTTTCCCGGACGCGCGGGACGGAGAGACCCAGTACTTC
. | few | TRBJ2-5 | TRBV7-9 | CASSYRQVQETQYF | TGTGCCAGCAGCTACAGACAGGTACAAGAGACCCAGTACTTC
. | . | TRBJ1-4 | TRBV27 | CASSGVNEKLFF | TGTGCCAGCAGTGGGGTTAATGAAAAACTGTTTTTT
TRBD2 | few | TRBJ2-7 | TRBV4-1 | CASSPQVQREGLEQYF | TGCGCCAGCAGCCCGCAGGTCCAGCGGGAGGGCCTTGAGCAGTACTTC
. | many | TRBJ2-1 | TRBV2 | CASSQGPGYNEQFF | TGTGCCAGCAGTCAGGGGCCCGGCTACAATGAGCAGTTCTTC
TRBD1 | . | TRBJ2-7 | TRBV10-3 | CAISFDRGAEQYF | TGTGCCATCAGTTTCGACAGGGGGGCCGAGCAGTACTTC
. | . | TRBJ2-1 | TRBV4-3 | CASSQDGDADNEQFF | TGCGCCAGCAGCCAAGATGGGGACGCAGACAATGAGCAGTTCTTC
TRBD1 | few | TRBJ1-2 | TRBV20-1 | CSVSRDRGADGYTF | TGCAGTGTCTCCCGGGACAGGGGTGCGGATGGCTACACCTTC
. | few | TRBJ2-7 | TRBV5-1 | CASSPQTGVSYEQYF | TGCGCCAGCAGCCCACAAACCGGGGTCTCCTACGAGCAGTACTTC
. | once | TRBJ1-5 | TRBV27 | CASSSEGLTQPQHF | TGTGCCAGCAGTTCTGAGGGGTTGACTCAGCCCCAGCATTTT
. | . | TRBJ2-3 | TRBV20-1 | CSARGVLAGQSTSTDTQYF | TGCAGTGCTAGAGGGGTATTAGCGGGACAGTCTACTAGCACAGATACGCAGTATTTT
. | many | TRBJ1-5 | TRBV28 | CASSLEGGYSNQPQHF | TGTGCCAGCAGTTTAGAAGGGGGATATAGCAATCAGCCCCAGCATTTT
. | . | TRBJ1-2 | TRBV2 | CASGKDRNYGYTF | TGTGCCAGCGGCAAAGACAGAAACTATGGCTACACCTTC
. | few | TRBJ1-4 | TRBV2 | CASSRALEKLFF | TGTGCCAGCAGTAGGGCCCTAGAAAAACTGTTTTTT
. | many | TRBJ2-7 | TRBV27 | CASSLSSRVGQYF | TGTGCCAGCAGTTTATCATCGAGAGTCGGGCAGTACTTC
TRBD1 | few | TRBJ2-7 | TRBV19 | CASSTSTGGPWEQYF | TGTGCCAGTAGTACCTCAACAGGGGGACCTTGGGAGCAGTACTTC
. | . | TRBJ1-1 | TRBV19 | CASSPGTYTEAFF | TGTGCCAGTAGTCCTGGGACATACACTGAAGCTTTCTTT
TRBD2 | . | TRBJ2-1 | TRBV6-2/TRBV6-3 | CASGLAGSNEQFF | TGTGCCAGTGGACTAGCGGGCTCCAATGAGCAGTTCTTC
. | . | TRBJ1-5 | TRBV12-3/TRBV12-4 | CASSQLRTIKVDQPQHF | TGTGCCAGCAGTCAACTAAGGACGATAAAGGTAGATCAGCCCCAGCATTTT
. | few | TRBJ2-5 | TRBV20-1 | CSAGGQRETQYF | TGCAGTGCGGGGGGACAGCGGGAGACCCAGTACTTC
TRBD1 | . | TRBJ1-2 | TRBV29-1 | CSVRQGGNYGYTF | TGCAGCGTTCGACAGGGAGGCAACTATGGCTACACCTTC
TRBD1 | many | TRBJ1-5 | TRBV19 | CASSDRGQDGNQPQHF | TGTGCCAGTAGCGACAGGGGGCAGGATGGCAATCAGCCCCAGCATTTT
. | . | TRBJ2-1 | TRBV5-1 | CASSFGSLGNEQFF | TGCGCCAGCAGCTTTGGCAGCCTGGGTAATGAGCAGTTCTTC